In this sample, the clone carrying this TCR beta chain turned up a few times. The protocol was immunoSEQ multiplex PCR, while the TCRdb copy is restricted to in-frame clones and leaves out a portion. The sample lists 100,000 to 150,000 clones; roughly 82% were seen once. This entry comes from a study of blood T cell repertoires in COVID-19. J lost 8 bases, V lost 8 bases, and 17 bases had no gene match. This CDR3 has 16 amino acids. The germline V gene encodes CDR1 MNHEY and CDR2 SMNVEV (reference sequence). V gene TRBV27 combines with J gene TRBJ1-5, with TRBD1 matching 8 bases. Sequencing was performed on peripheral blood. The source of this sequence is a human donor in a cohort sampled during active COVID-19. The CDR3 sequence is CASSTNFQGAGEPQHF. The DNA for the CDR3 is TGTGCCAGCTCCACGAACTTTCAGGGGGCAGGAGAGCCCCAGCATTTT.